This T cell receptor (beta chain) was recovered during a study of shared clonotypes between healthy human individuals. Study at large: Two women and three men aged 18 to 49 served as donors. Broader study findings: The sampled material consisted only of blood, and tissue repertoires are likely to differ.

V was pared by 0 bases and J by 9 bases, with 4 bases between. The CDR3 covers 11 residues. Germline CDR1 SGHRS, CDR2 YFSETQ. Of note for this clone: What it recognizes is unknown.

Naivety among CD8 cells was defined by CD45RO negativity and positive CCR7 selection, thereby excluding terminally differentiated effector memory CD45RA+ cells. Repertoires were generated with immunoSEQ multiplex PCR, while TCRdb's copy carries only in-frame clones and drops some. The sample lists some 580,000 clones, 95% to 98% occurring once. V gene TRBV5-1 combines with J gene TRBJ2-1; the D is unclear. The sequencing input was naive CD8+ T cells sorted from blood. This receptor was taken from a man in his thirties or forties in good health. The DNA for the CDR3 is TGCGCCAGCAGCTTGGTGCGTGAGCAGTTCTTC. Amino acid sequence: CASSLVREQFF.